This T cell receptor beta chain comes out of a study of breast tumors, draining lymph nodes, adjacent tissues. This clonotype was counted many times. The junction had 7 bases not matched to a gene; V was cut back by 6 bases and J by 5 bases. The CDR3 consists of 15 residues. The germline V gene has CDR1 MGHDK and CDR2 SYGVNS. Via MiXCR, TCRdb re-called the multiplex PCR reads, giving one row per CDR3 protein. This sample has about 100,000 distinct CDR3 sequences; around 20% occur once, and the top ten carry approximately 1.3%. Samples came from axillary lymph nodes draining the breast cancer. The sequenced material came from axillary lymph node tissue. This sequence joins TRBV25-1 and TRBJ1-6; 7 bases line up with TRBD1. The TCR originated in a female donor with breast cancer. Some clones in this sample may be carry-over from other donors' samples. The CDR3 DNA follows: TGTGCCAGCAGCCCGACAGGGTTGGATAATTCACCCCTCCACTTT. Amino acids: CASSPTGLDNSPLHF.